This is a list of T cell receptor beta chains from one sample in a study of blood T cell repertoires in COVID-19. Profiling relied on immunoSEQ multiplex PCR, and the TCRdb table lists in-frame clones only, not all of them. The sample carries nearly 45,000 clones, roughly four fifths recorded once. Sequenced: peripheral blood. These TCRs come from a human donor in a cohort sampled during active COVID-19. Each CDR3 is given with its conserved first and last residue. D genes are given only for firm matches. Not all rows give a size; the values are once, few, many and, for expanded clones, a class.

clone size: few; D gene: NA; V gene: TRBV3-1/TRBV3-2; CDR3 length: 11; J gene: TRBJ2-7; CDR3 protein: CASSHRDEQYF; CDR3 DNA: TGTGCCAGCAGCCACCGGGACGAGCAGTACTTC
clone size: NA; D gene: NA; V gene: TRBV2; CDR3 length: 13; J gene: TRBJ1-5; CDR3 protein: CASSVAGLRPQHF; CDR3 DNA: TGTGCCAGCAGTGTGGCAGGTTTAAGGCCCCAGCATTTT
clone size: once; D gene: NA; V gene: TRBV6-1; CDR3 length: 13; J gene: TRBJ1-5; CDR3 protein: CASSEFGDQPQHF; CDR3 DNA: TGTGCCAGCAGTGAATTCGGGGATCAGCCCCAGCATTTT
clone size: NA; D gene: TRBD2; V gene: TRBV18; CDR3 length: 15; J gene: TRBJ2-1; CDR3 protein: CASSPTSGGAYEQFF; CDR3 DNA: TGTGCCAGCTCGCCAACTAGCGGGGGGGCATATGAGCAGTTCTTC
clone size: NA; D gene: NA; V gene: TRBV29-1; CDR3 length: 11; J gene: TRBJ2-1; CDR3 protein: CSVTQGNEQFF; CDR3 DNA: TGCAGCGTGACCCAGGGAAATGAGCAGTTCTTC
clone size: NA; D gene: NA; V gene: TRBV4-1; CDR3 length: 14; J gene: TRBJ1-4; CDR3 protein: CASSLQGFGEKLFF; CDR3 DNA: TGCGCCAGCAGCCTCCAGGGGTTCGGGGAAAAACTGTTTTTT
clone size: NA; D gene: TRBD1; V gene: TRBV7-2; CDR3 length: 15; J gene: TRBJ1-2; CDR3 protein: CASRDGDRGVYGYTF; CDR3 DNA: TGTGCCAGCAGGGACGGGGACAGGGGGGTCTATGGCTACACCTTC
clone size: NA; D gene: TRBD1; V gene: TRBV7-3; CDR3 length: 15; J gene: TRBJ2-3; CDR3 protein: CASSSPGQGADTQYF; CDR3 DNA: TGTGCCAGCAGCTCGCCGGGACAGGGGGCAGATACGCAGTATTTT
clone size: NA; D gene: NA; V gene: TRBV9; CDR3 length: 17; J gene: TRBJ1-6; CDR3 protein: CASSGGGVSGLGSPLHF; CDR3 DNA: TGTGCCAGCAGCGGAGGGGGGGTATCTGGTTTGGGGTCACCCCTCCACTTT
clone size: NA; D gene: TRBD1; V gene: TRBV2; CDR3 length: 14; J gene: TRBJ2-3; CDR3 protein: CASTRGPSTDTQYF; CDR3 DNA: TGTGCCAGCACGAGGGGGCCTAGCACAGATACGCAGTATTTT
clone size: NA; D gene: NA; V gene: TRBV30; CDR3 length: 13; J gene: TRBJ2-3; CDR3 protein: CALTRSSTDTQYF; CDR3 DNA: TGTGCCTTGACACGGTCTAGCACAGATACGCAGTATTTT
clone size: NA; D gene: NA; V gene: TRBV18; CDR3 length: 15; J gene: TRBJ1-6; CDR3 protein: CASSLGNSYNSPLHF; CDR3 DNA: TGTGCCAGCTCACTCGGGAACTCCTATAATTCACCCCTCCACTTT
clone size: NA; D gene: NA; V gene: TRBV19; CDR3 length: 13; J gene: TRBJ2-2; CDR3 protein: CASSFPGTGELFF; CDR3 DNA: TGTGCCAGTAGTTTCCCGGGCACCGGGGAGCTGTTTTTT
clone size: NA; D gene: NA; V gene: TRBV10-3; CDR3 length: 14; J gene: TRBJ1-1; CDR3 protein: CATGEGVGNTEAFF; CDR3 DNA: TGTGCCACCGGGGAGGGGGTCGGTAACACTGAAGCTTTCTTT
clone size: NA; D gene: NA; V gene: TRBV5-1; CDR3 length: 14; J gene: TRBJ1-1; CDR3 protein: CASSLSGMNTEAFF; CDR3 DNA: TGCGCCAGCAGCTTGTCAGGTATGAACACTGAAGCTTTCTTT
clone size: NA; D gene: TRBD1; V gene: TRBV7-9; CDR3 length: 15; J gene: TRBJ2-7; CDR3 protein: CASSLIQGSHYEQYF; CDR3 DNA: TGTGCCAGCAGCTTAATACAGGGGAGTCACTACGAGCAGTACTTC
clone size: NA; D gene: NA; V gene: TRBV11-2; CDR3 length: 12; J gene: TRBJ1-2; CDR3 protein: CASSLDGRGITF; CDR3 DNA: TGTGCCAGCAGCTTAGATGGGAGGGGGATAACCTTC
clone size: NA; D gene: NA; V gene: TRBV4-1; CDR3 length: 17; J gene: TRBJ1-1; CDR3 protein: CASSQDWLQGQNTEAFF; CDR3 DNA: TGCGCCAGCAGCCAAGATTGGCTTCAGGGACAGAACACTGAAGCTTTCTTT
clone size: NA; D gene: NA; V gene: TRBV3-1/TRBV3-2; CDR3 length: 15; J gene: TRBJ2-5; CDR3 protein: CASSPYLGVQGTQYF; CDR3 DNA: TGTGCCAGCAGCCCCTACTTAGGGGTCCAGGGGACCCAGTACTTC
clone size: NA; D gene: TRBD2; V gene: TRBV9; CDR3 length: 17; J gene: TRBJ2-7; CDR3 protein: CASSAGIAGRKTYEQYF; CDR3 DNA: TGTGCCAGCAGCGCCGGAATCGCCGGGAGGAAAACCTACGAGCAGTACTTC
clone size: NA; D gene: NA; V gene: TRBV5-1; CDR3 length: 14; J gene: TRBJ2-3; CDR3 protein: CASSLVPSTDTQYF; CDR3 DNA: TGCGCCAGCAGCTTGGTTCCTAGCACAGATACGCAGTATTTT
clone size: NA; D gene: TRBD1; V gene: TRBV6-5; CDR3 length: 16; J gene: TRBJ1-4; CDR3 protein: CASSYSRGATNEKLFF; CDR3 DNA: TGTGCCAGCAGTTACTCCAGGGGGGCAACTAATGAAAAACTGTTTTTT
clone size: NA; D gene: TRBD1; V gene: TRBV19; CDR3 length: 13; J gene: TRBJ1-2; CDR3 protein: CASRKQGAEGYTF; CDR3 DNA: TGTGCCAGTAGGAAACAGGGGGCGGAAGGCTACACCTTC
clone size: NA; D gene: NA; V gene: TRBV12-3/TRBV12-4; CDR3 length: 12; J gene: TRBJ1-1; CDR3 protein: CASSFVDTEAFF; CDR3 DNA: TGTGCCAGCAGTTTCGTCGACACTGAAGCTTTCTTT
clone size: many; D gene: TRBD2; V gene: TRBV27; CDR3 length: 13; J gene: TRBJ2-3; CDR3 protein: CASSFTLAATQYF; CDR3 DNA: TGTGCCAGCAGTTTTACTCTAGCGGCTACGCAGTATTTT
clone size: few; D gene: TRBD2; V gene: TRBV7-2; CDR3 length: 17; J gene: TRBJ2-3; CDR3 protein: CASSLGVSGGSTDTQYF; CDR3 DNA: TGTGCCAGCAGCTTAGGAGTTAGCGGGGGGTCCACAGATACGCAGTATTTT
clone size: NA; D gene: NA; V gene: TRBV27; CDR3 length: 16; J gene: TRBJ2-2; CDR3 protein: CASSLIQGGFTGELFF; CDR3 DNA: TGTGCCAGCAGTCTTATACAGGGTGGGTTTACCGGGGAGCTGTTTTTT
clone size: NA; D gene: TRBD2; V gene: TRBV9; CDR3 length: 13; J gene: TRBJ2-5; CDR3 protein: CASSVNGGETQYF; CDR3 DNA: TGTGCCAGCAGCGTTAACGGGGGGGAGACCCAGTACTTC
clone size: NA; D gene: TRBD1; V gene: TRBV7-7; CDR3 length: 14; J gene: TRBJ1-1; CDR3 protein: CASSPGGLGTEAFF; CDR3 DNA: TGTGCTAGCAGTCCAGGGGGCTTGGGCACTGAAGCTTTCTTT
clone size: NA; D gene: NA; V gene: TRBV20-1; CDR3 length: 15; J gene: TRBJ1-6; CDR3 protein: CSASFWEAGDSPLHF; CDR3 DNA: TGCAGTGCTAGTTTTTGGGAGGCCGGGGATTCACCCCTCCACTTT
clone size: NA; D gene: TRBD1; V gene: TRBV10-3; CDR3 length: 14; J gene: TRBJ1-1; CDR3 protein: CAIRKQGDNTEAFF; CDR3 DNA: TGTGCCATCAGAAAACAGGGGGACAACACTGAAGCTTTCTTT
clone size: NA; D gene: TRBD1; V gene: TRBV9; CDR3 length: 14; J gene: TRBJ2-3; CDR3 protein: CASSGSGGPDTQYF; CDR3 DNA: TGTGCCAGCAGCGGATCAGGGGGCCCAGATACGCAGTATTTT
clone size: NA; D gene: NA; V gene: TRBV4-1; CDR3 length: 13; J gene: TRBJ1-6; CDR3 protein: CASSRVLNSPLHF; CDR3 DNA: TGCGCCAGCAGCCGCGTTCTTAATTCACCCCTCCACTTT
clone size: NA; D gene: NA; V gene: TRBV11-3; CDR3 length: 15; J gene: TRBJ2-1; CDR3 protein: CASSLSQGTGNEQFF; CDR3 DNA: TGTGCCAGCAGCTTAAGCCAGGGTACAGGGAATGAGCAGTTCTTC
clone size: NA; D gene: NA; V gene: TRBV7-6; CDR3 length: 13; J gene: TRBJ2-1; CDR3 protein: CASSLEQTVEQFF; CDR3 DNA: TGTGCCAGCAGCTTAGAGCAGACAGTCGAGCAGTTCTTC
clone size: once; D gene: NA; V gene: TRBV7-2; CDR3 length: 14; J gene: TRBJ1-1; CDR3 protein: CASSPRISGTEAFF; CDR3 DNA: TGTGCCAGCAGCCCCCGGATCTCGGGGACTGAAGCTTTCTTT
clone size: NA; D gene: TRBD2; V gene: TRBV3-1/TRBV3-2; CDR3 length: 16; J gene: TRBJ2-1; CDR3 protein: CASSQVTSGGLREQFF; CDR3 DNA: TGTGCCAGCAGCCAAGTTACTAGCGGGGGGCTCCGTGAGCAGTTCTTC
clone size: once; D gene: TRBD2; V gene: TRBV2; CDR3 length: 14; J gene: TRBJ2-1; CDR3 protein: CASMMSGGSNEQFF; CDR3 DNA: TGTGCCAGCATGATGAGCGGGGGTTCCAATGAGCAGTTCTTC
clone size: once; D gene: TRBD1; V gene: TRBV4-1; CDR3 length: 16; J gene: TRBJ1-4; CDR3 protein: CASSQVGQGSDEKLFF; CDR3 DNA: TGCGCCAGCAGCCAAGTGGGACAGGGGAGTGATGAAAAACTGTTTTTT
clone size: NA; D gene: TRBD2; V gene: TRBV6-1; CDR3 length: 18; J gene: TRBJ2-1; CDR3 protein: CASSEYFERGAGYNEQFF; CDR3 DNA: TGTGCCAGCAGTGAATATTTTGAGCGGGGGGCAGGGTACAATGAGCAGTTCTTC
clone size: NA; D gene: TRBD1; V gene: TRBV29-1; CDR3 length: 12; J gene: TRBJ2-1; CDR3 protein: CSARQGYNEQFF; CDR3 DNA: TGCAGCGCCCGACAGGGTTACAATGAGCAGTTCTTC
clone size: NA; D gene: TRBD1; V gene: TRBV19; CDR3 length: 13; J gene: TRBJ2-5; CDR3 protein: CASSKNRGETQYF; CDR3 DNA: TGTGCCAGTAGCAAAAACAGGGGTGAGACCCAGTACTTC
clone size: once; D gene: NA; V gene: TRBV5-1; CDR3 length: 11; J gene: TRBJ1-2; CDR3 protein: CASSLFYGYTF; CDR3 DNA: TGCGCCAGCAGCCTCTTCTATGGCTACACCTTC
clone size: NA; D gene: TRBD1; V gene: TRBV7-8; CDR3 length: 15; J gene: TRBJ1-2; CDR3 protein: CASSYYLTGDYGYTF; CDR3 DNA: TGTGCCAGCAGCTACTACTTGACAGGGGACTATGGCTACACCTTC
clone size: NA; D gene: NA; V gene: TRBV6-5; CDR3 length: 14; J gene: TRBJ1-5; CDR3 protein: CASSYDRTNQPQHF; CDR3 DNA: TGTGCCAGCAGTTACGACAGGACCAATCAGCCCCAGCATTTT
clone size: NA; D gene: TRBD2; V gene: TRBV2; CDR3 length: 15; J gene: TRBJ2-1; CDR3 protein: CASKNSLSGGNEQFF; CDR3 DNA: TGTGCCAGCAAGAATTCTTTGTCGGGGGGTAATGAGCAGTTCTTC
clone size: NA; D gene: NA; V gene: TRBV5-6; CDR3 length: 15; J gene: TRBJ1-1; CDR3 protein: CASSLEGTLNTEAFF; CDR3 DNA: TGTGCCAGCAGCTTGGAGGGGACACTGAACACTGAAGCTTTCTTT
clone size: few; D gene: NA; V gene: TRBV3-1/TRBV3-2; CDR3 length: 13; J gene: TRBJ1-2; CDR3 protein: CASSQVSPPSYTF; CDR3 DNA: TGTGCCAGCAGCCAAGTTTCCCCCCCCAGCTACACCTTC
clone size: once; D gene: NA; V gene: TRBV7-9; CDR3 length: 12; J gene: TRBJ1-4; CDR3 protein: CASGRANEKLFF; CDR3 DNA: TGTGCCAGCGGTCGGGCTAATGAAAAACTGTTTTTT
clone size: NA; D gene: TRBD1; V gene: TRBV3-1/TRBV3-2; CDR3 length: 14; J gene: TRBJ1-2; CDR3 protein: CASSRGTGEYGYTF; CDR3 DNA: TGTGCCAGCAGTCGAGGGACAGGGGAATATGGCTACACCTTC
clone size: NA; D gene: TRBD1; V gene: TRBV19; CDR3 length: 15; J gene: TRBJ1-5; CDR3 protein: CASSLNRGGNQPQHF; CDR3 DNA: TGTGCCAGTAGTCTTAACAGGGGAGGCAATCAGCCCCAGCATTTT
clone size: NA; D gene: NA; V gene: TRBV11-2; CDR3 length: 13; J gene: TRBJ2-5; CDR3 protein: CASLGSLQETQYF; CDR3 DNA: TGTGCCAGCCTGGGCAGTCTCCAAGAGACCCAGTACTTC
clone size: NA; D gene: TRBD1; V gene: TRBV3-1/TRBV3-2; CDR3 length: 15; J gene: TRBJ1-6; CDR3 protein: CASSPLTGENSPLHF; CDR3 DNA: TGTGCCAGCAGCCCCTTGACAGGGGAGAACTCACCCCTCCACTTT
clone size: NA; D gene: NA; V gene: TRBV6-5; CDR3 length: 14; J gene: TRBJ2-1; CDR3 protein: CASSYSTLYNEQFF; CDR3 DNA: TGTGCCAGCAGTTACTCGACTTTATACAATGAGCAGTTCTTC
clone size: NA; D gene: TRBD2; V gene: TRBV9; CDR3 length: 13; J gene: TRBJ2-1; CDR3 protein: CAGDRGGVNEQFF; CDR3 DNA: TGTGCCGGAGACCGGGGGGGAGTCAATGAGCAGTTCTTC
clone size: once; D gene: NA; V gene: TRBV24-1; CDR3 length: 13; J gene: TRBJ1-1; CDR3 protein: CATSDGRNTEAFF; CDR3 DNA: TGTGCCACCAGTGATGGCAGGAACACTGAAGCTTTCTTT
clone size: NA; D gene: NA; V gene: TRBV7-2; CDR3 length: 14; J gene: TRBJ2-2; CDR3 protein: CASSLAINTGELFF; CDR3 DNA: TGTGCCAGCAGCTTGGCAATTAACACCGGGGAGCTGTTTTTT